The following is a T cell receptor (beta chain) sequence with its context. What it recognizes is unknown. Germline-derived CDR1 and CDR2 are SNHLY and FYNNEI. The CDR3 is made up of 10 amino acids. Trimming shortened V by 4 bases and J by 9 bases, and 4 bases separated the two germline ends. Second-dose groups at about 4 or about 12 weeks were pooled. The sample is drawn from a study of T cell responses to AZD1222 COVID-19 vaccine. Study-level findings and limits: A reported finding is that nearly half of spike-specific TCRs target unmutated variant regions. Spike-specific TCR breadth and depth grew following two AZD1222 doses. Donors, mostly white British, included more females; clonal diversity was possibly underestimated.

Clones were read by immunoSEQ multiplex PCR, and TCRdb kept only the in-frame ones, dropping some. The sample carries approximately 77,000 clones, roughly nine tenths recorded once. This rearrangement joins TRBV2 to TRBJ1-5, with D unresolved. The TCR sequence derives from an adult who received the AZD1222 COVID-19 vaccine. The sequencing here drew on peripheral blood, taken 28 days after the second AZD1222 dose. CDR3 region: CASSVWPQHF. CDR3 nucleotides: TGTGCCAGCAGTGTATGGCCCCAGCATTTT. The whole variable domain, filled in from reference TRBV2 and TRBJ1-5, reads EPEVTQTPSHQVTQMGQEVILRCVPISNHLYFYWYRQILGQKVEFLVSFYNNEISEKSEIFDDQFSVERPDGSNFTLKIRSTKLEDSAMYFCASSVWPQHFGDGTRLSIL.